Each of the 26 T cell receptor beta chains below was sequenced from the same sample in a study of radiotherapy plus CTLA-4 blockade in lung cancer. Here immunoSEQ multiplex PCR was the method, and the copy in TCRdb shows in-frame clones only, minus some. The sample records fewer than 40,000 clones, 79% being singletons. Specimen: peripheral blood, collected from a patient treated with radiotherapy plus ipilimumab. These receptors originate from a human donor with non-small cell lung cancer that progressed on radiotherapy plus ipilimumab.

This clone was detected only once. The V call is TRBV10-1, the J call TRBJ1-5; 8 bases are a match to TRBD1. Trimming removed 2 bases from V and 0 bases from J; junction bases left unmatched: 12. Germline values: CDR1 WNHNN, CDR2 SYGVQD (reference sequence). CDR3 length equals 19 residues. CDR3 DNA sequence: TGCGCCAGCAGTGAGCCCCGGACAGGGAAGGAAGATAGCAATCAGCCCCAGCATTTT. Its protein product is CASSEPRTGKEDSNQPQHF.

The V gene is TRBV11-2, the J gene TRBJ1-1; 8 nucleotides align to TRBD1. This CDR3 comprises 13 residues. CDR1 is SGHAT, CDR2 FQNNGV, per germline. The junction had 5 bases not matched to a gene; V was cut back by 8 bases and J by 3 bases. CDR3 in amino acids: CASATGAYTEAFF. The CDR3 nucleotides are TGTGCCAGCGCGACAGGGGCTTACACTGAAGCTTTCTTT.

This chain links TRBV6-5 with TRBJ1-2; D ambiguous. Germline-derived CDR1 and CDR2 are MNHEY and SVGAGI. The CDR3 has 13 amino acids. V lost 4 bases, J lost 5 bases, and 11 bases lay in between. The CDR3, as DNA: TGTGCCAGCAGTTCCCCGACTGAATATGGCTACACCTTC. Its translation is CASSSPTEYGYTF.

This clone was found a few times. This chain joins TRBV15 and TRBJ1-4; 8 bases match TRBD1. The CDR3 runs 14 residues. The germline V gene has CDR1 LNHNV and CDR2 YYDKDF (reference sequence). Trimming cost V 5 bases and J 4 bases; bases outside gene matches: 3. CDR3: CATSWTGRNEKLFF. The CDR3 DNA reads TGTGCCACCAGCTGGACAGGGCGTAATGAAAAACTGTTTTTT.

The table lists this clone with a few counts. This rearrangement joins TRBV11-2 to TRBJ1-6, with D possibly matching TRBD1 (6 bases). Per germline, CDR1 SGHAT and CDR2 FQNNGV. The CDR3 spans 14 residues. Trimming removed 3 bases at V and 8 bases at J, with 11 bases between. The CDR3 is CASSLGTLYSPLHF. CDR3 DNA sequence: TGTGCCAGCAGCTTGGGGACACTTTATTCACCCCTCCACTTT.

The chain employs TRBV11-2 and TRBJ1-1, with a tentative D call TRBD1 (5 bases). Germline CDR1 SGHAT, CDR2 FQNNGV. The CDR3 extends over 16 amino acids. Between the trimmed V and J ends, which lost 2 bases and 0 bases, there was a span of 13 bases. The chain's CDR3 is CASSLWRGRLNTEAFF. For the CDR3, the DNA is TGTGCCAGCAGCTTATGGCGGGGGAGATTGAACACTGAAGCTTTCTTT.

This clone appeared a few times. V and J are TRBV7-9 and TRBJ2-5; 12 positions agree with TRBD1. The J segment lost 2 bases and the V segment lost 1 base, leaving 8 bases of the junction unmatched. The CDR3 spans 18 residues. In germline, CDR1 is SEHNR, CDR2 FQNEAQ (reference sequence). The CDR3 sequence: CASSLGLGDRGPQETQYF. The CDR3 DNA is TGTGCCAGCAGCTTAGGCCTCGGGGACAGGGGGCCGCAAGAGACCCAGTACTTC.

The chain uses TRBV25-1 and TRBJ2-7; 9 bases line up with TRBD1. The CDR3 spans 15 residues. V lost 3 bases, J lost 0 bases, and 3 bases stayed unmatched. Germline V CDR1 and CDR2: MGHDK, SYGVNS. CDR3 sequence reads: CASSDPGQGSYEQYF. The CDR3 DNA reads TGTGCCAGCAGTGACCCGGGACAGGGCTCCTACGAGCAGTACTTC.

This sequence joins TRBV11-2 and TRBJ1-1; the D gene is possibly TRBD1 (5 bases). The CDR3 runs to 13 residues. V lost 5 bases and J 0 bases, leaving 7 bases between the germline ends. Per germline, CDR1 SGHAT and CDR2 FQNNGV. The CDR3 loop is CASSLGLNTEAFF. As DNA, the CDR3 is TGTGCCAGCAGCCTGGGGCTGAACACTGAAGCTTTCTTT.

V and J are TRBV4-3 and TRBJ2-5, with D possibly matching TRBD2 (5 bases). The V gene's germline CDR1 is LGHNA and CDR2 YSLEER. CDR3 length: 15 amino acids. The ends were cut back, 1 base at V and 2 bases at J, with 11 bases in the middle. CDR3 in amino acids: CASSQAWPGQETQYF. DNA for the CDR3: TGCGCCAGCAGCCAAGCTTGGCCGGGGCAAGAGACCCAGTACTTC.

This chain links TRBV9 with TRBJ2-5, with 10 bases fitting TRBD2. Unmatched junction bases numbered 10, after V lost 6 bases and J lost 5 bases. CDR1 SGDLS and CDR2 YYNGEE come from the germline V gene. The CDR3 has 15 residues. The CDR3: CASTRSGGGFETQYF. The CDR3 DNA is TGTGCCAGCACCCGGAGCGGGGGGGGTTTTGAGACCCAGTACTTC.

CDR3 loop: CASSGGRGGVNQPQHF. CDR3 coding DNA: TGTGCCAGCAGCGGAGGGAGGGGAGGGGTAAATCAGCCCCAGCATTTT. The V call is TRBV7-2, the J call TRBJ1-5, with D maybe TRBD1 (5 bases). CDR3 length equals 16 residues. From germline, CDR1 is SGHTA and CDR2 FQGNSA. Trimming took off 5 bases at V and 4 bases at J, with 18 bases between the two ends.

This clone was seen a single time. The V gene is TRBV7-9, the J gene TRBJ2-1; 9 bases agree with TRBD2. V was clipped by 8 bases and J by 3 bases; unmatched bases: 8. The CDR3 runs to 15 residues. CDR1 is SEHNR and CDR2 is FQNEAQ in the germline V gene (reference sequence). The CDR3 region has the DNA TGTGCCAGCGTCACTCTAGCGGGGCACTACAATGAGCAGTTCTTC. Translated, it gives CASVTLAGHYNEQFF.

The CDR3 nucleotides read TGTGCCAGCAGCTCTCGTCAACGGGAAAAACTGTTTTTT. As protein: CASSSRQREKLFF. This rearrangement joins TRBV7-2 to TRBJ1-4; D gene uncertain. Germline loops: CDR1 SGHTA, CDR2 FQGNSA. This CDR3 has 13 residues. The V and J ends lost 4 bases and 8 bases respectively, with 11 bases between them.

This sequence joins TRBV10-3 and TRBJ2-3, with TRBD2 matching 11 bases. After removal of 4 bases from V and 4 bases from J, the junction contained 4 bases not matched to a gene. CDR1 and CDR2 (germline): ENHRY, SYGVKD. The CDR3 is 15 amino acids. The CDR3 region has the DNA TGTGCCATCAGTGGTAGCGGGGGGGCGGCAGATACGCAGTATTTT. This sequence encodes CAISGSGGAADTQYF.

A single count supports this clone. The chain couples TRBV9 to TRBJ1-3; tentatively, D is TRBD1 (6 bases). CDR1 and CDR2 (germline): SGDLS, YYNGEE. Trimming took 3 bases from V and 0 from J, leaving 10 bases between them. The CDR3 covers 15 residues. CDR3 region: CASSGVQGSGNTIYF. CDR3 sequence (DNA): TGTGCCAGCAGCGGGGTACAGGGCTCTGGAAACACCATATATTTT.

The chain links TRBV7-2 to TRBJ2-5, with 10 bases lining up with TRBD1. The CDR3 length is 18 residues. The germline V gene has CDR1 SGHTA and CDR2 FQGNSA. With 5 bases clipped from V and 2 bases from J, the junction kept 14 bases outside the gene matches. CDR3 nucleotide sequence: TGTGCCAGCAGCGAATTCACAACCGTGGACAGGGGGCAAGAGACCCAGTACTTC. As protein: CASSEFTTVDRGQETQYF.

The V gene is TRBV7-6, the J gene TRBJ2-2; D is unclear. The CDR3 is 14 residues long. The germline V gene has CDR1 SGHVS and CDR2 FNYEAQ. V lost 1 base to trimming and J lost 4 bases, with 7 bases between them. The CDR3 sequence is CASSLDPVTGELFF. In DNA, the CDR3 is TGTGCCAGCAGCTTAGATCCGGTCACCGGGGAGCTGTTTTTT. Full variable domain (rest looked up from reference TRBV7-6 and TRBJ2-2): GAGVSQSPRYKVTKRGQDVALRCDPISGHVSLYWYRQALGQGPEFLTYFNYEAQQDKSGLPNDRFSAERPEGSISTLTIQRTEQRDSAMYRCASSLDPVTGELFFGEGSRLTVL.

J is TRBJ2-5 and V is TRBV18; tentatively, D is TRBD2 (5 bases). The CDR3 contains 15 residues. V lost 2 bases and J lost 2, with 12 bases in between. Germline V gives CDR1 KGHSH, CDR2 LQKENI. CDR3 residues: CASSPVSWTQETQYF. DNA of the CDR3: TGTGCCAGCTCACCAGTTTCTTGGACTCAAGAGACCCAGTACTTC.

This clone has just one count. The genes are TRBV11-1 and TRBJ2-1; D not certain. The CDR3 has 14 amino acids. Per the germline V gene, CDR1 is SGHAT and CDR2 is FQDESV (reference sequence). The V gene lost 5 bases and the J gene lost 6 bases, with 14 bases spanning the gap. The CDR3 DNA reads as TGTGCCAGCAGCCCACGAGGTAAAGGCAATGAGCAGTTCTTC. The encoded protein is CASSPRGKGNEQFF.

This clone was found once. V is TRBV6-1 and J is TRBJ2-6; D is perhaps TRBD2 (6 bases). The germline gives CDR1 MNHNS, CDR2 SASEGT. V was pared by 1 base and J by 2 bases, with 6 bases between. CDR3 size: 15 residues. The CDR3 DNA follows: TGTGCCAGCAGTGAAGGCGGGGCTGGGGCCAACGTCCTGACTTTC. It specifies CASSEGGAGANVLTF.

The J gene is TRBJ1-2, the V gene TRBV10-3; TRBD1 might be the D (6 bases). Trimming shortened V by 3 bases and J by 3 bases, and 14 bases separated the two germline ends. Germline CDR1 reads ENHRY; CDR2 reads SYGVKD. The CDR3 sequence is 15 residues long. The CDR3 DNA follows: TGTGCCATCAGTGATGGGACAAGGCCTTACTATGGCTACACCTTC. Its protein product is CAISDGTRPYYGYTF.

The V call is TRBV7-9, the J call TRBJ1-1; D is undetermined. The CDR3 covers 12 residues. Per the germline V gene, CDR1 is SEHNR and CDR2 is FQNEAQ (reference sequence). V dropped 3 bases and J dropped 2 bases, with 4 bases sitting between them. CDR3 DNA: TGTGCCAGCAGCTTCCGTAACACTGAAGCTTTCTTT. It translates to CASSFRNTEAFF.

The count of this clone is one. The genes are TRBV7-9 and TRBJ2-5, with 10 bases identical to TRBD1. CDR3 length: 16 amino acids. CDR1 SEHNR and CDR2 FQNEAQ come from the germline V gene (reference sequence). After removal of 1 base from V and 4 bases from J, the junction contained 6 bases not matched to a gene. CDR3 protein: CASSLEGQGSLETQYF. The DNA of the CDR3 is TGTGCCAGCAGCTTAGAGGGACAGGGGTCGTTAGAGACCCAGTACTTC.

The rearrangement joins TRBV11-1 to TRBJ2-7; 9 nucleotides align to TRBD1. With V trimmed by 4 bases and J by 3 bases, 7 bases remained unmatched. This CDR3 contains 15 residues. Per the germline V gene, CDR1 is SGHAT and CDR2 is FQDESV (reference sequence). The CDR3 here is CASSSRDREGYEQYF. As DNA, the CDR3 is TGTGCCAGCAGCTCCCGGGACAGGGAAGGCTACGAGCAGTACTTC.

This chain uses TRBV7-3 with TRBJ1-6; D is uncertain. The CDR3 is 13 residues long. Looked up from germline, CDR1 is SGHTA and CDR2 is FQGTGA. V lost 6 bases and J lost 13, with 16 bases in between. CDR3 sequence reads: CASSPNSLLPLHF. In nucleotides, the CDR3 is TGTGCCAGCAGTCCTAACAGCCTTTTGCCCCTCCACTTT. Based on the CDR3 plus reference TRBV7-3 and TRBJ1-6, the full variable domain is GAGVSQTPSNKVTEKGKYVELRCDPISGHTALYWYRQSLGQGPEFLIYFQGTGAADDSGLPNDRFFAVRPEGSVSTLKIQRTERGDSAVYLCASSPNSLLPLHFGNGTRLTVT.